This TCR beta chain was recovered during a study of T cell responses to AZD1222 COVID-19 vaccine (dated by TCRdb to the early 2020s). With respect to the entire study: TCR sequencing was performed for about 240 trial participants, of whom about 200 were given two doses of AZD1222 and about 25 were given two doses of MenACWY control vaccine. Trial participants were enrolled by age into 18-55, 56-69 and 70-plus year subgroups, with 148, 28 and 57 TCR-sequenced participants respectively.

The time point tag for this specimen amounts to: about 28 days (+/-7) after the second vaccine dose. Because spike-specific TCR depth and breadth did not differ between the two schedules, AZD1222 recipients who got a second dose at roughly 4 weeks were pooled with those who got a second dose at roughly 12 weeks. The vaccinee samples were drawn from two UK trials, COV001 and COV002, one of which was a single-blind randomized controlled phase 2/3 trial testing AZD1222 (ChAdOx1 nCoV-19) in healthy adults. Trial participant PBMC samples were collected at day 0 and day 28 after the second dose for TCRbeta chain sequencing. Trimming removed 1 base from V and 3 bases from J, leaving 16 bases between the germline ends. The CDR3 runs 16 amino acids, cysteine and phenylalanine included. Of all the DNA, just the CDR3 is kept, 48 bases in frame from base 1. CDR1 SGHTA and CDR2 FQGNSA are derived from the germline V gene.

Overall study results and their limits: After two AZD1222 doses, spike-specific TCR breadth and depth were significantly higher than at day 0 and than in MenACWY recipients. The vaccine-associated CD4 TCRs covered the entire spike protein, and the dominant responses fell in regions 160-218 and 743-854. Reportedly, almost half of the unique spike-specific TCRs recognized epitopes lying outside the regions that are mutated in the B.1.351 and B.1.1.7 variants. The 56-69-year group was small, and its depth increase did not reach significance, likely because of low power. Conclusions about previously exposed vaccinees are limited, since just a handful of AZD1222 recipients were seropositive for SARS-CoV-2 at baseline. No day 14 peak-response samples were available, so repertoires were characterized only after the peak T cell response. Participants were mostly white British and included more females than males, and it was suggested by the authors that clonal diversity may have been underestimated.

The CDR3 regions of human TCRbeta chains were analyzed by immunosequencing. The original methods were these. Repertoire TCRs were checked for matches against a reference library of SARS-CoV-2-specific TCRs that had been generated using the MIRA antigen-specificity platform. Breadth was defined as the fraction of unique TCRs that were SARS-CoV-2-associated. Depth was defined as the fraction of total T cells that were SARS-CoV-2-associated. Using the MIRA data, every spike-specific TCR was mapped to the spike region that the TCR reacted to and assigned to either a CD4 or a CD8 class. Log10-transformed breadth and depth values were compared by one-way ANOVA with Sidak's multiple comparisons tests. TCRdb stores this immuneACCESS table with in-frame sequences only. Part of the clones is absent; in the studies checked, under half of the shortfall reflects unresolved V genes, and no reason is known for the rest. V and J calls plus clone size are reproduced from that table; the DNA served to infer D and trimming. In all, the sample holds some 170,000 clones, and 85% to 90% of those were seen once. Approximately 4.5% of the sample lies in the top ten.

Turning to this clone: The target of this receptor is not known. Within one base of it there is no much larger clone, and no base qualities were kept.

This TCR was recovered from an adult who received the AZD1222 COVID-19 vaccine. The sequence links TRBV7-2 to TRBJ2-7, and TRBD2 may be the D gene, going by 5 matching bases. The sample consisted of peripheral blood, taken 28 days after the second AZD1222 dose. The CDR3 amino acid sequence is: CASSLVHGPGYYEQYF. In nucleotide form, the sequence is TGTGCCAGCAGCTTAGTCCACGGACCGGGGTACTACGAGCAGTACTTC.